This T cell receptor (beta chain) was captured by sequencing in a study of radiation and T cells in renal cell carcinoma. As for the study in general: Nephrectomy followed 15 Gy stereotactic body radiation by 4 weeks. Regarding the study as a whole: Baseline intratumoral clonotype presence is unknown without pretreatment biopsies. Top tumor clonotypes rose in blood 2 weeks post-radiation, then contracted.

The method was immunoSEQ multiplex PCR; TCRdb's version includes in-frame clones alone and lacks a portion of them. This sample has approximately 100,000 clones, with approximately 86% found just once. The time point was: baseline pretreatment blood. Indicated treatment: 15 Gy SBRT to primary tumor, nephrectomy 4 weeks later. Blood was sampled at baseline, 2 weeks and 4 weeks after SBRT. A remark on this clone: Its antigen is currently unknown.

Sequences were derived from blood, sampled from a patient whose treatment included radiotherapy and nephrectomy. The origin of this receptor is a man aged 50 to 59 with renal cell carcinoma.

The CDR3 region has the DNA TGCGCCAGCAGCCCTGGGCATGGGGGGGGCTCCGAGCAGTACTTC. Residues: CASSPGHGGGSEQYF. The rearrangement links TRBV4-1 to TRBJ2-7, with D maybe TRBD2 (7 bases). The CDR3 contains 15 residues. Germline lookup yields CDR1 MGHRA and CDR2 YSYEKL. Trimming left V 4 bases short and J 6 bases short, with 19 bases between.